The T cell receptor (beta chain) described here comes from a study of blood T cell repertoires in COVID-19. Study background: PBMCs, B-cell-depleted T cells, or T cells were the source of the cDNA or gDNA that made up the material.

V was clipped by 4 bases and J by 2 bases, with 9 bases between them. The CDR3 runs to 14 residues. CDR1 and CDR2 (germline): MNHEY, SMNVEV (reference sequence). Data came from immunoSEQ multiplex PCR; TCRdb stores just in-frame clones and leaves some out. Of hundreds of thousands of clones listed, 87% are singletons. The table lists this clone with a count of one. What was sequenced was PBMCs or T cells enriched from blood (not recorded which). This TCR was recovered from a woman under 40 with acute COVID-19. The rearrangement joins TRBV27 to TRBJ1-3; D is unclear. CDR3 in DNA: TGTGCCAGCAGTTCGGCGGTTCCTGGAAACACCATATATTTT. Residues: CASSSAVPGNTIYF.